Listed here are 20 T cell receptor beta chains from one sample, sequenced in a study of T cell responses to AZD1222 COVID-19 vaccine. Only in-frame clones appear in the TCRdb table, and some are missing; sequencing was by immunoSEQ multiplex PCR. The table lists around 78,000 clones, 85% to 90% of them singletons. The sequencing here drew on peripheral blood, taken 28 days after the second AZD1222 dose. These TCRs come from an adult who received the AZD1222 COVID-19 vaccine.

The chain joins TRBV6-1 to TRBJ2-7; 8 bases agree with TRBD1. J lost 4 bases, V lost 3 bases, and 8 bases had no gene match. Germline values: CDR1 MNHNS, CDR2 SASEGT. The CDR3 has 15 amino acids. CDR3 bases: TGTGCCAGCAGTGAGGGCAGGGGGCTGGGATACGAGCAGTACTTC. This sequence encodes CASSEGRGLGYEQYF.

V gene TRBV9 combines with J gene TRBJ1-6; no firm D call. The V gene lost 4 bases and the J gene lost 5 bases, with 13 bases spanning the gap. The germline gives CDR1 SGDLS, CDR2 YYNGEE. This CDR3 comprises 15 residues. The chain's CDR3 is CASSLRARDNSPLHF. Here the CDR3 DNA reads TGTGCCAGCAGCCTAAGGGCCAGAGATAATTCACCCCTCCACTTT.

The CDR3 region is CASAALRGTQETQYF. CDR3 in DNA: TGTGCCAGCGCTGCCTTGAGGGGGACACAAGAGACCCAGTACTTC. The chain employs TRBV28 and TRBJ2-5, with TRBD1 as a possible D gene (6 bases). Germline values: CDR1 MDHEN, CDR2 SYDVKM. Trimming cost V 8 bases and J 2 bases, with 18 bases left between them. This CDR3 has 15 amino acids.

The chain is built from TRBV28 and TRBJ1-5, with D possibly TRBD1 on 5 matching bases. The CDR3 spans 12 residues. V gave up 3 bases and J gave up 7 bases, with 7 bases separating them. The germline V gene has CDR1 MDHEN and CDR2 SYDVKM. Here the CDR3 reads CASSFGGQPQHF. As DNA, the CDR3 is TGTGCCAGCAGTTTTGGGGGGCAGCCCCAGCATTTT.

This clone appeared a single time. This chain links TRBV25-1 with TRBJ1-6, with D maybe TRBD1 (6 bases). Germline loops: CDR1 MGHDK, CDR2 SYGVNS. The CDR3 is 14 amino acids. Trimming pared 1 base from V and 7 bases from J, leaving 8 bases between. CDR3 nucleotide sequence: TGTGCCAGCAGTGAATGGGGGCCGAATTCACCCCTCCACTTT. Protein sequence: CASSEWGPNSPLHF.

The chain links TRBV6-5 to TRBJ2-2; 10 nucleotides line up with TRBD2. CDR1 MNHEY and CDR2 SVGAGI come from the germline V gene. Trimming cost V 7 bases and J 3 bases; bases outside gene matches: 5. This CDR3 comprises 15 residues. For the CDR3, the DNA is TGTGCCAGCATGGCTAGCGGGAGTTACACCGGGGAGCTGTTTTTT. Its translation: CASMASGSYTGELFF.

The CDR3 is CATSDSDGRSGANVLTF. The CDR3 nucleotides read TGTGCCACCAGTGACTCGGACGGCCGCTCTGGGGCCAACGTCCTGACTTTC. The gene calls are TRBV24-1 and TRBJ2-6, with unresolved D. Germline V lookup: CDR1 KGHDR, CDR2 SFDVKD. This CDR3 is built from 17 residues. V was shortened by 4 bases and J by 0 bases, with 12 bases between the two germline ends.

The chain couples TRBV6-6 to TRBJ1-1; no clear D gene. Germline loops: CDR1 MNHNY, CDR2 SVGAGI (reference sequence). This CDR3 is 12 amino acids long. Trimming pared 0 bases from V and 3 bases from J, leaving 2 bases between. As DNA, the CDR3 is TGTGCCAGCAGTTACTCGGACACTGAAGCTTTCTTT. Translating gives CASSYSDTEAFF.

This chain connects TRBV5-6 to TRBJ1-1, with D possibly being TRBD1 (6 bases). Germline V lookup: CDR1 SGHDT, CDR2 YYEEEE. This CDR3 has 14 residues. Trimming left V 0 bases short and J 4 bases short, with 10 bases between. The CDR3 is CASSLGQGFTEAFF. The CDR3 bases are TGTGCCAGCAGCTTGGGGCAGGGGTTCACTGAAGCTTTCTTT.

This chain links TRBV7-9 with TRBJ2-5; the D call may be TRBD1 or TRBD2 (5 bases each). The CDR3 contains 15 residues. CDR1 is SEHNR and CDR2 is FQNEAQ in the germline V gene (reference sequence). V dropped 6 bases and J dropped 7 bases, with 21 bases sitting between them. For the CDR3, the DNA is TGTGCCAGCAGACCTGCCAGGACCCTTGGGGGGACCCAGTACTTC. Amino acid sequence: CASRPARTLGGTQYF. The full variable domain, with the rest looked up from reference TRBV7-9 and TRBJ2-5, is DTGVSQNPRHKITKRGQNVTFRCDPISEHNRLYWYRQTLGQGPEFLTYFQNEAQLEKSRLLSDRFSAERPKGSFSTLEIQRTEQGDSAMYLCASRPARTLGGTQYFGPGTRLLVL.

This chain joins TRBV18 and TRBJ2-7; 10 bases are a match to TRBD2. The V and J ends lost 8 bases and 7 bases, in that order; junction bases with no gene match: 26. The germline V gene has CDR1 KGHSH and CDR2 LQKENI. CDR3 length equals 19 residues. The CDR3 DNA follows: TGTGCCAGCCGCTCCTTAGCGGGGGGACTAAATGGAGGTTCGGTTGAGCAGTACTTC. This codes for CASRSLAGGLNGGSVEQYF.

This CDR3 reads CASSKTGTSGGETQYF. The CDR3, as DNA: TGCGCCAGCAGCAAAACCGGGACTAGCGGGGGAGAGACCCAGTACTTC. The chain is built from TRBV4-1 and TRBJ2-5, with 14 bases matching TRBD2. Germline values: CDR1 MGHRA, CDR2 YSYEKL. J lost 4 bases, V lost 5 bases, and 6 bases had no gene match. The CDR3 covers 16 residues.

As for this clone: Distinct nucleotide sequences in the sample also encode this CDR3. V gene TRBV28 combines with J gene TRBJ1-1, with TRBD1 as a possible D gene (5 bases). Germline V gene lookup returns CDR1 MDHEN and CDR2 SYDVKM. The CDR3 has 14 amino acids. With 6 bases removed from V and 1 base from J, the gap between germline ends came to 12 bases. CDR3 DNA: TGTGCCAGCAGCCCCGGGACGACGAACACTGAAGCTTTCTTT. It codes for CASSPGTTNTEAFF. Together with reference TRBV28 and TRBJ1-1, the CDR3 gives the full variable domain: DVKVTQSSRYLVKRTGEKVFLECVQDMDHENMFWYRQDPGLGLRLIYFSYDVKMKEKGDIPEGYSVSREKKERFSLILESASTNQTSMYLCASSPGTTNTEAFFGQGTRLTVV.

In this sample, this clone turned up a few times. The chain recombines TRBV5-1 with TRBJ2-1, with D perhaps matching TRBD1 (6 bases). The ends were cut back, 1 base at V and 0 bases at J, with 11 bases in the middle. The CDR3 totals 16 residues. The germline CDR1 and CDR2 sequences are SGHRS and YFSETQ. The CDR3 reads CASSLFRDISYNEQFF. The CDR3 DNA is TGCGCCAGCAGCTTGTTCAGGGACATCTCCTACAATGAGCAGTTCTTC.

This clone was seen only once. This rearrangement joins TRBV18 to TRBJ1-6; the match to TRBD1 covers 7 bases. This CDR3 spans 15 amino acids. V lost 4 bases to trimming and J lost 8 bases; unmatched junction nucleotides: 8. CDR1 and CDR2 (germline): KGHSH, LQKENI. CDR3 nucleotide sequence: TGTGCCAGCTCACTCCGGACAGGAGGGGATTCACCCCTCCACTTT. This gives the protein CASSLRTGGDSPLHF.

The chain has TRBV7-8 and TRBJ1-1, with D unresolved. The CDR3 sequence is 14 residues long. V was shortened by 5 bases and J by 6 bases, with 16 bases between the two germline ends. CDR1 is SGHVS, CDR2 FQNEAQ, per germline. This chain's CDR3 is CASSETSVGAEAFF. As DNA, the CDR3 is TGTGCCAGCAGCGAGACATCGGTGGGAGCTGAAGCTTTCTTT.

V usage is TRBV7-2 and J usage is TRBJ1-4; no definite D call. The CDR3 has 14 amino acids. Germline V gene lookup returns CDR1 SGHTA and CDR2 FQGNSA. Trimming took off 1 base at V and 7 bases at J, with 10 bases between the two ends. The CDR3 DNA reads TGTGCCAGCAGCTTAGAGTACATAGGTGAAAAACTGTTTTTT. This translates into CASSLEYIGEKLFF.

The chain employs TRBV27 and TRBJ2-7; TRBD2 agrees at 9 bases. Germline V gene sequence: CDR1 MNHEY, CDR2 SMNVEV (reference sequence). The CDR3 loop spans 18 amino acids. J lost 4 bases, V lost 4 bases, and 17 bases had no gene match. CDR3 nucleotide sequence: TGTGCCAGCAGTTCGACGGCCGTTAGCGGGGGCCCCCTTTACGAGCAGTACTTC. It encodes CASSSTAVSGGPLYEQYF.

The chain recombines TRBV3-1 (or the pseudogene TRBV3-2) with TRBJ2-7; 10 bases fit TRBD2. The CDR3 length is 14 residues. Germline V CDR1 and CDR2: LGHDT, YNNKEL (reference sequence). V lost 6 bases to trimming and J lost 3 bases; unmatched junction nucleotides: 5. The CDR3 DNA follows: TGTGCCAGCAGTTTAGCGGGGGGCAACTACGAGCAGTACTTC. It translates to CASSLAGGNYEQYF.

The rearrangement joins TRBV28 to TRBJ1-5; D is unresolved. Germline V gives CDR1 MDHEN, CDR2 SYDVKM. With 0 bases removed from V and 4 bases from J, the gap between germline ends came to 4 bases. The CDR3 contains 13 residues. CDR3 in amino acids: CASSLWENQPQHF. The CDR3 DNA is TGTGCCAGCAGTTTATGGGAGAATCAGCCCCAGCATTTT.